The clone carrying this T cell receptor beta chain appeared a few times. The record originates from a study of patients and donors after allogeneic stem cell transplantation. TCRdb reprocessed the RT-PCR reads via MiXCR and lists one record per CDR3 protein. The sample has under 200,000 distinct CDR3 sequences, 30% seen once. CDR1 SGDLS and CDR2 YYNGEE come from the germline V gene. Trimming cost V 0 bases and J 4 bases, with 2 bases left between them. This CDR3 has 12 amino acids. Sequences were obtained from blood, either unsorted or a sorted T cell fraction (not recorded which). This chain uses TRBV9 with TRBJ2-1; D is undetermined. The receptor comes from a human donor who was either an allogeneic HSCT recipient or a stem cell or donor lymphocyte infusion donor (not recorded which). It is not recorded whose cells these are; they may come from a transplant donor. CDR3 residues: CASSVGYNEQFF. The CDR3 DNA is TGTGCCAGCAGCGTAGGTTACAATGAGCAGTTCTTC.